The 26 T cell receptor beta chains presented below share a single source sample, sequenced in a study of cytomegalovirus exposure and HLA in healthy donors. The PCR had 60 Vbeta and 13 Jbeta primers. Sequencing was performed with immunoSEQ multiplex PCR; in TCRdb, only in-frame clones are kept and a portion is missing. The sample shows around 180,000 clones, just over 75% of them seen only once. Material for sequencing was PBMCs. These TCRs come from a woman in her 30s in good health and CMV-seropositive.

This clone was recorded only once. CDR3 loop: CASSINPDRGNGYTF. The CDR3 DNA follows: TGTGCCAGTAGTATAAATCCCGACAGGGGTAATGGCTACACCTTC. This chain uses TRBV19 with TRBJ1-2, with 8 bases aligning to TRBD1. Germline values: CDR1 LNHDA, CDR2 SQIVND (reference sequence). The CDR3 contains 15 residues. The V and J ends lost 2 bases and 6 bases, in that order; junction bases with no gene match: 8.

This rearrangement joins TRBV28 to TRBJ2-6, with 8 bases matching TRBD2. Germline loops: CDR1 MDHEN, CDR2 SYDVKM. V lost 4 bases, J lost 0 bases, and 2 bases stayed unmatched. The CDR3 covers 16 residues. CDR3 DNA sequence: TGTGCCAGCAGTTCCCTAGCGGGCTCTGGGGCCAACGTCCTGACTTTC. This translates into CASSSLAGSGANVLTF.

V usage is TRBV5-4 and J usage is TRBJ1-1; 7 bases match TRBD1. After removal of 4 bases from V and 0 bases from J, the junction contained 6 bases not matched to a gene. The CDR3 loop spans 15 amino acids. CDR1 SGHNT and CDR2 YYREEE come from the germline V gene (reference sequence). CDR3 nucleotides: TGTGCCAGCAGCACAGGGACAGCTTTGAACACTGAAGCTTTCTTT. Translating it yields CASSTGTALNTEAFF. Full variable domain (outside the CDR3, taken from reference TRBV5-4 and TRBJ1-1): ETGVTQSPTHLIKTRGQQVTLRCSSQSGHNTVSWYQQALGQGPQFIFQYYREEENGRGNFPPRFSGLQFPNYSSELNVNALELDDSALYLCASSTGTALNTEAFFGQGTRLTVV.

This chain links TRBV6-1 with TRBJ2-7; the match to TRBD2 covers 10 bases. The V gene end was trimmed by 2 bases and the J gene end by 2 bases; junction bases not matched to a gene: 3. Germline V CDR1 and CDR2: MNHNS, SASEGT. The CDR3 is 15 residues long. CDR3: CASSEQREGPYEQYF. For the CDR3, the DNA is TGTGCCAGCAGTGAACAGCGGGAGGGCCCCTACGAGCAGTACTTC.

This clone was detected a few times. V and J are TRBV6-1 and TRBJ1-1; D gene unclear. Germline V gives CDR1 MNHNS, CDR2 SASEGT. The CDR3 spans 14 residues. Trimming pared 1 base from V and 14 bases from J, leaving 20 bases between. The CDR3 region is CASSEVPTAGQLFF. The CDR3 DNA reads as TGTGCCAGCAGTGAAGTGCCGACTGCGGGCCAGCTCTTCTTT.

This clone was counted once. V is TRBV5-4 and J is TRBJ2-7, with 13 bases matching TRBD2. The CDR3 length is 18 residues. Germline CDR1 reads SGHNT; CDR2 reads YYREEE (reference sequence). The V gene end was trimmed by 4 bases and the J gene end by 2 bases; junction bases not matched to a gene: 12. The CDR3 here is CASSGGGTSGITAYEQYF. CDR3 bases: TGTGCCAGCAGCGGGGGAGGGACTAGCGGGATTACCGCCTACGAGCAGTACTTC.

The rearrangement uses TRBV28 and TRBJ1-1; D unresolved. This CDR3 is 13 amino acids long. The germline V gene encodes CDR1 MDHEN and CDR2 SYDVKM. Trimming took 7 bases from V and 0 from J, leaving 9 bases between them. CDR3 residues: CASTLVLNTEAFF. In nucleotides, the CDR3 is TGTGCCAGCACCCTCGTCCTGAACACTGAAGCTTTCTTT. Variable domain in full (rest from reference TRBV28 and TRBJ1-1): DVKVTQSSRYLVKRTGEKVFLECVQDMDHENMFWYRQDPGLGLRLIYFSYDVKMKEKGDIPEGYSVSREKKERFSLILESASTNQTSMYLCASTLVLNTEAFFGQGTRLTVV.

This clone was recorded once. CDR3 sequence: CASSKIGQGRETQYF. The CDR3 nucleotides read TGTGCCAGCAGCAAGATTGGACAGGGGAGAGAGACCCAGTACTTC. The rearrangement links TRBV27 to TRBJ2-5, with 9 nucleotides matching TRBD1. This CDR3 is 15 amino acids long. The ends lost 6 bases at V and 4 bases at J; junction bases unmatched: 9. Germline V CDR1 and CDR2: MNHEY, SMNVEV (reference sequence).

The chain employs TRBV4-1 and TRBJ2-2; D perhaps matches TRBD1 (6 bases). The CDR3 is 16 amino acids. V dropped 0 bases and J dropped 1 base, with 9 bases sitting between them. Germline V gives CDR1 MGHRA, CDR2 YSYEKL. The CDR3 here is CASSQEGAVNTGELFF. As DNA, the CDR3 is TGCGCCAGCAGCCAAGAGGGGGCAGTGAACACCGGGGAGCTGTTTTTT.

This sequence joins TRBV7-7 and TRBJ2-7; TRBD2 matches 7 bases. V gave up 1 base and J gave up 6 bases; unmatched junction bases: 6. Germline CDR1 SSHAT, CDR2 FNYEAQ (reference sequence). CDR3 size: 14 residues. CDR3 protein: CASSLDAGALEQYF. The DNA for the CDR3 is TGTGCCAGCAGCTTAGATGCGGGAGCCCTCGAGCAGTACTTC.

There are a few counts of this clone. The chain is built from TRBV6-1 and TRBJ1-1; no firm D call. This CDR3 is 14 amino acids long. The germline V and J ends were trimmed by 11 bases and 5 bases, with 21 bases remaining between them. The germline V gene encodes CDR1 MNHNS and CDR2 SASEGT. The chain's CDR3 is CAGKLDSLGTEAFF. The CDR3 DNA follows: TGTGCCGGGAAGTTGGACTCCCTTGGGACTGAAGCTTTCTTT.

The CDR3 reads CAISGGTVTTNEKLFF. The CDR3, as DNA: TGTGCCATCAGTGGTGGGACAGTAACAACTAATGAAAAACTGTTTTTT. V usage is TRBV10-3 and J usage is TRBJ1-4; 7 nucleotides align to TRBD1. This CDR3 is 16 amino acids long. Per the germline V gene, CDR1 is ENHRY and CDR2 is SYGVKD. The junction had 5 bases not matched to a gene; V was cut back by 4 bases and J by 0 bases.

The DNA of the CDR3 is TGTGCCAGCAGCTTAGGGCCAGGTTATGGCTACACCTTC. It translates to CASSLGPGYGYTF. The V call is TRBV7-3, the J call TRBJ1-2; no clear D gene. The germline V gene has CDR1 SGHTA and CDR2 FQGTGA. The CDR3 contains 13 residues. V was shortened by 2 bases and J by 5 bases, with 9 bases between the two germline ends.

CDR3 amino acids: CASSGPTSGIGEQYF. As DNA, the CDR3 is TGTGCCAGCAGCGGCCCGACTAGCGGGATTGGTGAGCAGTACTTC. This rearrangement joins TRBV7-2 to TRBJ2-7, with 11 bases that match TRBD2. With 5 bases clipped from V and 7 bases from J, the junction kept 10 bases outside the gene matches. The CDR3 spans 15 residues. Germline CDR1 and CDR2: SGHTA and FQGNSA.

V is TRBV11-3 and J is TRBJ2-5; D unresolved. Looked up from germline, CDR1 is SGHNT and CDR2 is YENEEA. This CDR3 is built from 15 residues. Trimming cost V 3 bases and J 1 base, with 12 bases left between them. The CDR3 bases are TGTGCCAGCAGCTTTCCCGACTGGCTCCAAGAGACCCAGTACTTC. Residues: CASSFPDWLQETQYF.

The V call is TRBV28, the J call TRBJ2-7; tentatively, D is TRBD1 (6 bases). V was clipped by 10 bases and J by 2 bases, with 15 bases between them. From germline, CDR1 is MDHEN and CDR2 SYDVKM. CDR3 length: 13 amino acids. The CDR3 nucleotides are TGTGCCACCCGGGACAATTCCCCCTACGAGCAGTACTTC. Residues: CATRDNSPYEQYF.

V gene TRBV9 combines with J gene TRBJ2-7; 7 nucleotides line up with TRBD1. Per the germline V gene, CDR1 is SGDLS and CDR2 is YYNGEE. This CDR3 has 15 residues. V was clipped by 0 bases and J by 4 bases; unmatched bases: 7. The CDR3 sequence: CASSVAPGTEYEQYF. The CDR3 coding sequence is TGTGCCAGCAGCGTAGCTCCCGGGACAGAATACGAGCAGTACTTC.

CDR3 sequence: CASSPQAVNTEAFF. The CDR3 region has the DNA TGTGCCAGCAGCCCGCAGGCTGTGAACACTGAAGCTTTCTTT. The chain uses TRBV28 and TRBJ1-1; D remains unclear. Trimming stripped 6 bases from V and 0 bases from J, with 11 bases between. There are 14 residues in the CDR3. CDR1 and CDR2 from the germline V gene are MDHEN and SYDVKM.

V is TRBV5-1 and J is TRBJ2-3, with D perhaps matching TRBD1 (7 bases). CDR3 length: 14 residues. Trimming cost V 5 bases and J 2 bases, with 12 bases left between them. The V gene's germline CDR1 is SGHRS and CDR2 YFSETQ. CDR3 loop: CASRGGQLTDTQYF. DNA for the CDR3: TGCGCCAGCAGGGGGGGACAGCTCACAGATACGCAGTATTTT.

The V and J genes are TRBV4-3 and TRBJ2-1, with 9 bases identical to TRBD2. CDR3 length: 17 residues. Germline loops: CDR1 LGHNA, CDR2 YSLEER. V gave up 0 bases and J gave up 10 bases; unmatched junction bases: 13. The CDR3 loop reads CASSQDLLGAGGFEQFF. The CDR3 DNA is TGCGCCAGCAGCCAAGATCTCCTGGGAGCGGGAGGTTTCGAGCAGTTCTTC.

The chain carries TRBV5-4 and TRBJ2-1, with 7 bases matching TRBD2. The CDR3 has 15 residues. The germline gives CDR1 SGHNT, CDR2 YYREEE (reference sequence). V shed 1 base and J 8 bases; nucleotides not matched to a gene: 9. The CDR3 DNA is TGTGCCAGCAGCTTGAAGAAGCGGGAATACGATGAGCAGTTCTTC. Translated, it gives CASSLKKREYDEQFF.

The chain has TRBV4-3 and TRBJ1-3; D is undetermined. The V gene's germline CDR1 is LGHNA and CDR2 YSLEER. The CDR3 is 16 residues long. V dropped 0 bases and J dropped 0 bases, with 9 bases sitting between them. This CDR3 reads CASSQDSTSSGNTIYF. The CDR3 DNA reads TGCGCCAGCAGCCAAGATTCAACGAGCTCTGGAAACACCATATATTTT.

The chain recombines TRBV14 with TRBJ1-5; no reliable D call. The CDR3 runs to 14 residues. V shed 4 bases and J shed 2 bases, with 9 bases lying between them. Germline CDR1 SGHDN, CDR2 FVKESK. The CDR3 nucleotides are TGTGCCAGCAGCCCCATCGGTGGCAATCAGCCCCAGCATTTT. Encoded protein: CASSPIGGNQPQHF.

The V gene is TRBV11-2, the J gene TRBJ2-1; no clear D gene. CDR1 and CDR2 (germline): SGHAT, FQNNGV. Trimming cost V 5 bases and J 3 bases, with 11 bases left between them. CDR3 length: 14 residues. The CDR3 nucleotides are TGTGCCAGCAGCCCCAACCAGAACTACAATGAGCAGTTCTTC. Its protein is CASSPNQNYNEQFF.

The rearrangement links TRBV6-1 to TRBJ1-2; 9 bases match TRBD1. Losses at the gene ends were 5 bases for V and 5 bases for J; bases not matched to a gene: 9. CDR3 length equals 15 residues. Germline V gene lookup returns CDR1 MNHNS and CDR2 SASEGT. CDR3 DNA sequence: TGTGCCAGCAGTCACGTACAGGGGGCAGGGTATGGCTACACCTTC. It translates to CASSHVQGAGYGYTF.

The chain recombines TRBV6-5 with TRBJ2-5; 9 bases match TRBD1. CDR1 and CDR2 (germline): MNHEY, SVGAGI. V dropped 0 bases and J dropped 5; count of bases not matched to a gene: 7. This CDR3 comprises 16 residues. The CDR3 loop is CASSYSSGQGSETQYF. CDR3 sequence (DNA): TGTGCCAGCAGTTACTCCTCTGGACAGGGGTCTGAGACCCAGTACTTC.